These 30 T cell receptor beta chains share one sample of origin, sequenced in a study of beta chain features in type 1 diabetes. Study-level results: Shortening that was moderate but significant affected the TCRB CDR3s of Type 1 diabetes patients in all four CD4+ subsets.

Reverse transcribing all isolated RNA meant expressed TCRB transcripts were sequenced. Profiling relied on immunoSEQ multiplex PCR, and the TCRdb table lists in-frame clones only, not all of them. The table lists more than 250,000 clones, about 23% of them singletons. For these TCRs, the target antigens are not known. Source material: naive CD4+ T cells from blood. The source of these receptors is a woman younger than 45 with type 1 diabetes.

This clone was detected a few times. The genes are TRBV10-3 and TRBJ2-7; possibly TRBD2 for D (6 bases). The germline V gene encodes CDR1 ENHRY and CDR2 SYGVKD. The V gene lost 6 bases and the J gene lost 3 bases, with 15 bases spanning the gap. The CDR3 totals 14 residues. This CDR3 reads CAISRLGSLYEQYF. CDR3 in DNA: TGTGCCATCAGCCGACTAGGGTCTCTCTACGAGCAGTACTTC.

The chain couples TRBV4-1 to TRBJ1-1; a weak D match, TRBD1 (5 bases). CDR3 size: 13 residues. V was pared by 8 bases and J by 0 bases, with 10 bases between. Per germline, CDR1 MGHRA and CDR2 YSYEKL. CDR3 sequence (DNA): TGCGCCAGCCGGGGACTGCTGAACACTGAAGCTTTCTTT. Amino acid sequence: CASRGLLNTEAFF.

The sample holds a few counts of this clone. V and J are TRBV30 and TRBJ2-1; TRBD2 aligns across 12 bases. The CDR3 sequence is 15 residues long. The V and J ends lost 4 bases and 6 bases, in that order; junction bases with no gene match: 7. Germline CDR1 and CDR2: GTSNPN and SVGIG (reference sequence). The CDR3 loop is CAWTRLAGVSNEQFF. In DNA, the CDR3 is TGTGCCTGGACCCGACTAGCGGGAGTGTCCAATGAGCAGTTCTTC.

This clone has a handful of counts. The sample carries other DNA sequences with the same CDR3. The chain links TRBV29-1 to TRBJ2-3, with D possibly being TRBD2 (5 bases). CDR1 SQVTM and CDR2 ANQGSEA come from the germline V gene. This CDR3 region has 14 residues. Trimming cost V 5 bases and J 0 bases, with 12 bases left between them. The CDR3 region is CSVQAGGSTDTQYF. The CDR3 DNA sequence: TGCAGCGTTCAGGCGGGCGGTAGCACAGATACGCAGTATTTT.

This chain connects TRBV6-1 to TRBJ2-3; D might be TRBD2 (5 bases). CDR1 is MNHNS and CDR2 is SASEGT in the germline V gene. V was cut by 2 bases and J by 0 bases, with 12 bases left in between. The CDR3 contains 16 residues. The CDR3 spells CASSELPRASTDTQYF. The DNA for the CDR3 is TGTGCCAGCAGTGAACTCCCGAGGGCCAGCACAGATACGCAGTATTTT.

This chain uses TRBV9 with TRBJ2-1, with 9 bases that match TRBD1. This CDR3 spans 16 amino acids. In germline, CDR1 is SGDLS, CDR2 YYNGEE. V lost 1 base and J lost 0; bases outside the gene matches: 2. The CDR3 reads CASSVQTGGSYNEQFF. The CDR3 region has the DNA TGTGCCAGCAGCGTACAGACAGGGGGCTCCTACAATGAGCAGTTCTTC.

This clone was seen more than once but under ten times. The chain joins TRBV19 to TRBJ1-2; TRBD1 matches 7 bases. Unmatched junction bases numbered 5, after V lost 3 bases and J lost 1 base. This CDR3 has 15 residues. In germline, CDR1 is LNHDA, CDR2 SQIVND (reference sequence). In DNA, the CDR3 is TGTGCCAGTAGTATTCTAGGGGACAGTAACTATGGCTACACCTTC. This encodes CASSILGDSNYGYTF.

The chain has TRBV7-3 and TRBJ2-3; 7 bases agree with TRBD1. Unmatched junction bases numbered 9, after V lost 4 bases and J lost 2 bases. The CDR3 spans 16 residues. The germline gives CDR1 SGHTA, CDR2 FQGTGA. For the CDR3, the DNA is TGTGCCAGCAGCTCCTCCGGGACAGCTCACACAGATACGCAGTATTTT. Amino acids: CASSSSGTAHTDTQYF.

This sequence joins TRBV18 and TRBJ1-2; D is possibly TRBD1 (5 bases). CDR3 length: 12 amino acids. Trimming removed 6 bases from V and 5 bases from J, with 10 bases in between. Germline CDR1 and CDR2: KGHSH and LQKENI. The CDR3 sequence: CASSDTAYGYTF. CDR3 bases: TGTGCCAGCTCGGACACTGCTTATGGCTACACCTTC.

V and J are TRBV7-3 and TRBJ1-2; D perhaps matches TRBD1 (5 bases). Trimming took off 5 bases at V and 5 bases at J, with 12 bases between the two ends. The CDR3 sequence is 13 residues long. Germline CDR1 and CDR2: SGHTA and FQGTGA. The CDR3: CASSPHQGYGYTF. CDR3 bases: TGTGCCAGCAGCCCGCACCAGGGATATGGCTACACCTTC.

A few counts support this clone. The rearrangement links TRBV9 to TRBJ2-3; TRBD1 matches at 7 bases. The CDR3 runs to 15 residues. Germline CDR1 and CDR2: SGDLS and YYNGEE. The V and J ends lost 3 bases and 2 bases, in that order; junction bases with no gene match: 6. CDR3 sequence reads: CASSAQDRITDTQYF. The CDR3 bases are TGTGCCAGCAGCGCCCAGGACAGGATCACAGATACGCAGTATTTT.

V gene TRBV6-5 combines with J gene TRBJ1-2, with 7 bases lining up with TRBD1. The CDR3 covers 16 residues. J was trimmed by 4 bases and V by 4 bases; bases with no gene match: 12. In germline, CDR1 is MNHEY, CDR2 SVGAGI. Written as DNA, the CDR3 is TGTGCCAGCAGTTCGATCCTCAGGGGGGTACGCTATGGCTACACCTTC. Its protein product is CASSSILRGVRYGYTF.

The gene calls are TRBV5-6 and TRBJ2-7, with TRBD1 matching over 7 bases. This CDR3 has 13 residues. Germline values: CDR1 SGHDT, CDR2 YYEEEE. Losses at the gene ends were 0 bases for V and 5 bases for J; bases not matched to a gene: 2. Written as DNA, the CDR3 is TGTGCCAGCAGCTTGGACAGGGGCCACGAGCAGTACTTC. This encodes CASSLDRGHEQYF.

The J gene is TRBJ2-3, the V gene TRBV7-9; 7 nucleotides align to TRBD2. CDR1 and CDR2 from the germline V gene are SEHNR and FQNEAQ (reference sequence). J gave up 2 bases and V 5 bases, and 7 bases lay outside the gene matches. This CDR3 is built from 15 residues. CDR3 protein: CASSARAGDTDTQYF. Here the CDR3 DNA reads TGTGCCAGCAGCGCCAGGGCGGGGGACACAGATACGCAGTATTTT.

This clone was seen more than once but under ten times. The chain employs TRBV4-1 and TRBJ2-5; a possible D gene is TRBD1 (6 bases). Germline CDR1 and CDR2: MGHRA and YSYEKL. CDR3 length: 13 amino acids. V was trimmed by 4 bases and J by 1 base, leaving 7 bases between them. The CDR3 sequence: CASSRGPQETQYF. CDR3 nucleotides: TGCGCCAGCAGCCGGGGGCCCCAAGAGACCCAGTACTTC.

This clone appeared once. The gene calls are TRBV30 and TRBJ2-5; D possibly corresponds to TRBD1 (5 bases). Per the germline V gene, CDR1 is GTSNPN and CDR2 is SVGIG (reference sequence). This CDR3 contains 13 residues. Trimming cost V 0 bases and J 3 bases, with 8 bases left between them. The chain's CDR3 is CAWSVGAKETQYF. The CDR3 DNA is TGTGCCTGGAGTGTTGGGGCTAAAGAGACCCAGTACTTC.

The sample holds a few counts of this clone. The rearrangement links TRBV19 to TRBJ2-3, with TRBD2 as a possible D gene (6 bases). Germline loops: CDR1 LNHDA, CDR2 SQIVND (reference sequence). The CDR3 is 15 amino acids. Trimming cost V 10 bases and J 4 bases, with 21 bases left between them. In nucleotides, the CDR3 is TGTGCCATTAAACGGAGGGCCGGGGGAGCAGATACGCAGTATTTT. Its protein is CAIKRRAGGADTQYF.

In DNA, the CDR3 is TGTGCCAGCAGTCCTAACGGGGACTATGGCTACACCTTC. It encodes CASSPNGDYGYTF. The genes are TRBV7-3 and TRBJ1-2; no reliable D call. Germline CDR1 reads SGHTA; CDR2 reads FQGTGA. CDR3 size: 13 residues. V was pared by 6 bases and J by 3 bases, with 11 bases between.

This clone was detected only a few times. V gene TRBV5-1 combines with J gene TRBJ1-1; 7 nucleotides match TRBD1. CDR3 length: 16 amino acids. After removal of 0 bases from V and 4 bases from J, the junction contained 9 bases not matched to a gene. CDR1 is SGHRS and CDR2 is YFSETQ in the germline V gene. The CDR3 spells CASSLAPSTGATEAFF. CDR3 in DNA: TGCGCCAGCAGCTTGGCCCCCTCTACAGGGGCCACTGAAGCTTTCTTT.

The chain links TRBV20-1 to TRBJ2-7, with D maybe TRBD1 (6 bases). V was pared by 3 bases and J by 6 bases, with 9 bases between. The CDR3 is 11 residues long. The germline CDR1 and CDR2 sequences are DFQATT and SNEGSKA (reference sequence). Here the CDR3 reads CSASGGPEQYF. The CDR3 nucleotides are TGCAGTGCTAGTGGGGGCCCCGAGCAGTACTTC.

This chain connects TRBV11-2 to TRBJ1-2; TRBD1 matches 12 bases. After removal of 7 bases from V and 8 bases from J, the junction contained 5 bases not matched to a gene. The germline V gene encodes CDR1 SGHAT and CDR2 FQNNGV. The CDR3 has 13 amino acids. CDR3 sequence reads: CASTRDRGLGYTF. The CDR3 DNA is TGTGCCAGCACCAGGGACAGGGGGCTCGGCTACACCTTC.

The rearrangement joins TRBV7-9 to TRBJ1-1; possibly TRBD1 for D (6 bases). Trimming stripped 4 bases from V and 0 bases from J, with 12 bases between. CDR1 SEHNR and CDR2 FQNEAQ come from the germline V gene (reference sequence). The CDR3 sequence is 15 residues long. For the CDR3, the DNA is TGTGCCAGCAGCTCCCTGACAGGCTTGAACACTGAAGCTTTCTTT. Protein: CASSSLTGLNTEAFF.

The CDR3 spells CASSSGTSGGSYNEQFF. In DNA, the CDR3 is TGTGCCAGTAGCAGCGGGACTAGCGGGGGGTCCTACAATGAGCAGTTCTTC. The chain recombines TRBV19 with TRBJ2-1; the match to TRBD2 covers 15 bases. V trimming: 6 bases; J trimming: 1 base; junction bases outside the gene matches: 4. Germline loops: CDR1 LNHDA, CDR2 SQIVND (reference sequence). This CDR3 is 17 amino acids long.

This clone came up once. The gene calls are TRBV5-1 and TRBJ2-1; D may be TRBD1 (5 bases). The length of the CDR3 is 14 residues. V was pared by 1 base and J by 9 bases, with 14 bases between. CDR1 and CDR2 (germline): SGHRS, YFSETQ. Here the CDR3 reads CASSLISQGSEQFF. Written as DNA, the CDR3 is TGCGCCAGCAGCTTGATAAGCCAGGGCAGTGAGCAGTTCTTC.

A few counts support this clone. This rearrangement joins TRBV5-1 to TRBJ2-5, with 9 bases lining up with TRBD1. V lost 0 bases to trimming and J lost 1 base; unmatched junction nucleotides: 1. Per the germline V gene, CDR1 is SGHRS and CDR2 is YFSETQ. The CDR3 runs to 15 residues. The DNA of the CDR3 is TGCGCCAGCAGCTTGGTGACAGGGGGCCAAGAGACCCAGTACTTC. This codes for CASSLVTGGQETQYF.

The gene calls are TRBV5-1 and TRBJ2-1, with D maybe TRBD1 (5 bases). The V end was cut by 1 base, the J end by 5 bases, with 10 bases between. Germline V CDR1 and CDR2: SGHRS, YFSETQ. This CDR3 has 14 residues. CDR3 loop: CASSLQGIHNEQFF. CDR3 nucleotides: TGCGCCAGCAGCTTGCAGGGTATCCACAATGAGCAGTTCTTC.

This clone occurred a few times. V usage is TRBV5-1 and J usage is TRBJ2-1; TRBD1 agrees at 8 bases. CDR1 is SGHRS and CDR2 is YFSETQ in the germline V gene. With 4 bases clipped from V and 9 bases from J, the junction kept 12 bases outside the gene matches. The length of the CDR3 is 15 residues. The CDR3 region has the DNA TGCGCCAGCAGCCGGGAAGGACAGGGAGGAAGTGAGCAGTTCTTC. It specifies CASSREGQGGSEQFF.

This clone has a handful of counts. The V and J genes are TRBV5-1 and TRBJ2-7; 11 positions match TRBD1. Germline values: CDR1 SGHRS, CDR2 YFSETQ. CDR3 length: 16 residues. J was trimmed by 2 bases and V by 4 bases; bases with no gene match: 8. CDR3 sequence: CASSPNPGQGAYEQYF. The CDR3 DNA sequence: TGCGCCAGCAGCCCTAACCCGGGACAGGGGGCCTACGAGCAGTACTTC. Looking up the rest from reference TRBV5-1 and TRBJ2-7 gives the full variable domain: KAGVTQTPRYLIKTRGQQVTLSCSPISGHRSVSWYQQTPGQGLQFLFEYFSETQRNKGNFPGRFSGRQFSNSRSEMNVSTLELGDSALYLCASSPNPGQGAYEQYFGPGTRLTVT.

This clone was observed a few times. The chain uses TRBV5-1 and TRBJ2-5, with a possible D match to TRBD2 (6 bases). This CDR3 has 14 amino acids. Trimming shortened V by 4 bases and J by 5 bases, and 15 bases separated the two germline ends. Germline lookup yields CDR1 SGHRS and CDR2 YFSETQ. The CDR3 loop is CASSPSAGQETQYF. The CDR3 DNA sequence: TGCGCCAGCAGCCCCTCCGCGGGGCAGGAGACCCAGTACTTC.

The CDR3 region is CASSSQPNTEAFF. Here the CDR3 DNA reads TGTGCCAGCAGCTCACAGCCCAACACTGAAGCTTTCTTT. V is TRBV7-3 and J is TRBJ1-1, with no clear D. Trimming shortened V by 4 bases and J by 2 bases, and 8 bases separated the two germline ends. The germline gives CDR1 SGHTA, CDR2 FQGTGA. The CDR3 runs to 13 residues.